One T cell receptor (beta chain) is described in this entry. What it recognizes is unknown. The data stem from a study of blood T cells in healthy people across ages. Study results and limitations: When one million T cells were used, diversity estimates were thought to be underestimates. It was found that TCR beta diversity correlated strongly with the percentage of naive T cells.

CDR1 and CDR2 (germline): SGDLS, YYNGEE. This CDR3 is built from 15 residues. The study isolated at least 6.5 million PBMCs from each sample. Together with a sample-barcoded 5' primer, a J-beta primer mix was included in a second PCR lasting about 6 to 11 cycles. Unique molecular identifiers of 12 random nucleotides labeled each cDNA. TCRdb called the 5' RACE reads again in MiXCR, with one record for every CDR3 protein. This sample yields roughly 900,000 distinct CDR3 sequences, of which about 48% are seen a single time; 13% belongs to the top ten. Sample: blood. This chain uses TRBV9 with TRBJ2-4; perhaps D is TRBD1 or TRBD2 (6 bases each). The last part of the DNA fits TRBJ2-7 better; the J call may be wrong. This TCR derives from a man aged 30-40 years in good health. The CDR3 region is CASSVAGAPSYEQYF. The CDR3 region has the DNA TGTGCCAGCAGCGTAGCGGGGGCGCCTTCCTACGAGCAGTACTTC.